This T cell receptor beta chain was sequenced for a study of human T cells and chemical hapten exposure. A few counts support this clonotype. Time point of the sample: patch test 1, 2 weeks after DPC sensitization. Described treatment: therapeutic diphenylcyclopropenone sensitization with weekly scalp DPC. How the authors handled the data: Sampled TCR counts reached a median of roughly 98,000 per sample, with values ranging from about 23,224 to 700,000. TCRdb passed the RACE reads through MiXCR, listing each CDR3 protein once. The authors' filters were not applied to this entry. The table lists roughly 380,000 distinct CDR3 sequences, nearly 5% of them singletons. The material sequenced was whole blood, taken in connection with sensitization to the hapten diphenylcyclopropenone (DPC). The sequence was collected from a woman aged 50 to 65 with alopecia areata. Some clones in this sample may be carry-over from other donors' samples.

CDR3 sequence (DNA): TGCGCCAGCAGCGCCCTCCGCGGTCCCTACGAGCAGTACTTC. Protein product: CASSALRGPYEQYF. The genes are TRBV4-3 and TRBJ2-7; D not resolved. The CDR3 is 14 amino acids. Trimming took off 5 bases at V and 2 bases at J, with 13 bases between the two ends. The V gene's germline CDR1 is LGHNA and CDR2 YSLEER.